The entry below describes one TCR beta chain. Its antigen is unidentified. These data originate in a study of OX40 agonist ivuxolimab in advanced cancers. In the study overall: Head and neck, renal cell, melanoma or hepatocellular carcinoma were the cancers that dose-escalation patients had. Regarding the study as a whole: Clones of CD4+ and CD8+ blood T cells grew by week 6 at doses of 0.1 to 3.0 mg/kg.

Profiling relied on immunoSEQ multiplex PCR, and the TCRdb table lists in-frame clones only, not all of them. The sample has about 64,000 clones; roughly 80% are singletons. Germline V gene lookup returns CDR1 WNHNN and CDR2 SYGVQD (reference sequence). CDR3 size: 13 residues. The V and J ends lost 3 bases and 8 bases respectively, with 13 bases between them. This receptor was obtained from an adult with an advanced solid tumor such as melanoma, head and neck, liver or kidney cancer. The chain links TRBV10-1 to TRBJ1-1; D gene ambiguous. The specimen was CD4+ or CD8+ T cells sorted from blood, collected in a trial of the OX40 agonist ivuxolimab. CDR3 nucleotides: TGCGCCAGCAGTGATCCAGGCATTGGAGAAGCTTTCTTT. It encodes CASSDPGIGEAFF.